This T cell receptor beta chain was identified in a study of blood T cell repertoires in COVID-19 (TCRdb year 2020). Looking at the study overall: Collaborator samples came from the United States, Italy and Spain and covered acute and convalescent phases of COVID-19. The material from the prospective study consisted of cDNA or gDNA derived from T cells, B-cell-depleted T cells, or PBMCs. The dataset comprised deeply sampled blood TCRbeta repertoires from subjects exposed to, actively infected with, or recovered from COVID-19. A freely available public database, intended as a resource for researchers studying the immune response to SARS-CoV-2, is where the repertoires were released. The samples were drawn from the first 160 participants of the ongoing ImmuneRACE study and from 1,254 subjects provided by 6 global collaborators. A de-identified subject ID, COVID-19 status, age in years and sex were almost always included in the sample metadata. Where available, HLA class I and class II types were taken from metadata supplied by the sample provider and were not determined by assay-based typing. The study at large found these results: The quantity of clinical and demographic metadata differed by source and by participant and was supplied without curation.

One collaborating source in Seattle enrolled patients while the patients were actively infected and followed the patients over time throughout the course of disease. Whole blood was collected in K2EDTA tubes by collaborating institutions according to the institutions' own protocols. For TCRbeta analysis, collaborator samples were shipped as frozen whole blood, as isolated PBMCs, or as DNA extracted from either sample type. Sequences SGHTA (CDR1) and FQGNSA (CDR2) are obtained from the germline V gene. Trimmed from V: 2 bases; trimmed from J: 4 bases; junction bases lacking a gene match: 6. Inclusive of the bounding cysteine and phenylalanine, the CDR3 is 16 residues long. CDR3 DNA is the only sequence kept; it has 48 bases, read in frame from the first base. As regards this clone: The antigen it binds to is not known. Base qualities were left out, and no much larger clone turns up one base away.

The immunoSEQ Assay, a bias-controlled multiplex PCR, was used to amplify TCRbeta CDR3 regions from genomic DNA. As for the authors' bioinformatics: Nucleated cell counts per sample were estimated from amplification of reference gene primers within the assay. To quantify the absolute abundance of each unique TCRbeta CDR3 rearrangement, sequence reads were collapsed and filtered. Productive Simpson clonality was computed per sample as the square root of Simpson's diversity index over productive rearrangements. TCRdb mirrors the immuneACCESS table, restricted to in-frame sequences. Some clones are absent from its copies; in checked studies, under half trace to an unresolved V gene, and the reason for the others is unknown. V, J and clone size were drawn from that table, and D and trimming were deduced from the DNA. This sample gives just over 300,000 clones in total; 85% to 90% of them show up just once. The top ten clonotypes cover approximately 1.8% of the sample.

Sequencing was done on a sample of peripheral blood. The origin of this receptor is a woman aged 30 to 39 with COVID-19, enrolled during active disease. The V and J genes are TRBV7-2 and TRBJ2-2; 8 junctional bases match TRBD2. The nucleotides read TGTGCCAGCAGCTTACTCAGGAGCGGGGGCACCGGGGAGCTGTTTTTT. The resulting protein is CASSLLRSGGTGELFF.